These 29 T cell receptor beta chains share one sample of origin, sequenced in a study of blood T cell repertoires in COVID-19. The assay was immunoSEQ multiplex PCR, and TCRdb's table has in-frame clones only and misses some. Here the sample spans 180,000 or so clones, around 83% being singletons. Sequencing was performed on peripheral blood. These receptors came from a woman aged 55-69 years with acute or convalescent COVID-19.

This clone was observed a few times. The genes are TRBV4-1 and TRBJ2-1; TRBD2 agrees at 14 bases. The CDR3 is 14 amino acids. Unmatched junction bases numbered 4, after V lost 6 bases and J lost 9 bases. The germline CDR1 and CDR2 sequences are MGHRA and YSYEKL. CDR3 region: CASRGLAGAGEQFF. In DNA form, the CDR3 reads TGCGCCAGCAGGGGACTAGCGGGAGCAGGTGAGCAGTTCTTC.

The chain joins TRBV21-1 to TRBJ2-2; the D segment call TRBD2 is taken from the table without a DNA check. TRBV21-1 is noted as a pseudogene. The CDR3 consists of 13 residues. CDR3 coding DNA: TGTGCCAGCAGCTCGTCTAACACCGGGGAGCTGTTTTTT. It encodes CASSSSNTGELFF.

This chain connects TRBV2 to TRBJ1-2; TRBD1 agrees at 11 bases. Looked up from germline, CDR1 is SNHLY and CDR2 is FYNNEI. With 5 bases clipped from V and 6 bases from J, the junction kept 5 bases outside the gene matches. The CDR3 consists of 14 residues. The CDR3 DNA is TGTGCCAGCAGTTTGGACAGGGGGCGGCATGGCTACACCTTC. As protein: CASSLDRGRHGYTF.

The chain combines TRBV7-8 with TRBJ2-2, with 8 bases matching TRBD2. Germline loops: CDR1 SGHVS, CDR2 FQNEAQ. The J segment lost 0 bases and the V segment lost 5 bases, leaving 8 bases of the junction unmatched. The CDR3 length is 17 residues. CDR3 DNA: TGTGCCAGCAGCCTTTCTACTAGCGGAGCGAACACCGGGGAGCTGTTTTTT. As protein: CASSLSTSGANTGELFF. Full variable domain (remainder filled in from reference TRBV7-8 and TRBJ2-2): GAGVSQSPRYKVAKRGQDVALRCDPISGHVSLFWYQQALGQGPEFLTYFQNEAQLDKSGLPSDRFFAERPEGSVSTLKIQRTQQEDSAVYLCASSLSTSGANTGELFFGEGSRLTVL.

The genes are TRBV5-1 and TRBJ2-1; 12 nucleotides align to TRBD1. Germline-derived CDR1 and CDR2 are SGHRS and YFSETQ. Losses at the gene ends were 4 bases for V and 8 bases for J; bases not matched to a gene: 4. The CDR3 is 14 amino acids. The CDR3 loop is CASSGTGGIDEQFF. The CDR3, as DNA: TGCGCCAGCAGCGGGACAGGGGGCATCGATGAGCAGTTCTTC.

This clone occurred once. V and J are TRBV2 and TRBJ2-7; possibly TRBD1 for D (5 bases). V was cut by 0 bases and J by 6 bases, with 15 bases left in between. This CDR3 spans 15 amino acids. Germline values: CDR1 SNHLY, CDR2 FYNNEI. The CDR3 protein is CASSEAQGALAEQYF. In DNA form, the CDR3 reads TGTGCCAGCAGTGAAGCGCAAGGGGCGCTGGCCGAGCAGTACTTC.

This clone was detected only once. This CDR3 reads CAWSRTSGITYNEQFF. The CDR3 DNA follows: TGTGCCTGGAGCCGGACTAGCGGGATCACCTACAATGAGCAGTTCTTC. V and J are TRBV30 and TRBJ2-1; 12 bases line up with TRBD2. CDR1 is GTSNPN and CDR2 is SVGIG in the germline V gene (reference sequence). This CDR3 has 16 residues. The ends lost 3 bases at V and 2 bases at J; junction bases unmatched: 5.

Only one count was recorded for this clone. The chain is built from TRBV27 and TRBJ1-1, with D uncertain. The CDR3 has 13 amino acids. V lost 2 bases and J lost 7, with 11 bases in between. Germline-derived CDR1 and CDR2 are MNHEY and SMNVEV (reference sequence). CDR3 protein: CASSLGQYVEAFF. In nucleotides, the CDR3 is TGTGCCAGCAGTTTAGGGCAGTACGTTGAAGCTTTCTTT.

The V and J genes are TRBV29-1 and TRBJ1-4, with D possibly being TRBD1 (5 bases). From germline, CDR1 is SQVTM and CDR2 ANQGSEA. V was pared by 2 bases and J by 8 bases, with 21 bases between. The CDR3 consists of 16 residues. CDR3 in amino acids: CSVESGTQLGGEKLFF. The CDR3 DNA is TGCAGCGTTGAATCGGGGACGCAACTTGGGGGGGAAAAACTGTTTTTT.

The chain links TRBV9 to TRBJ2-7; 8 bases fit TRBD2. CDR3 size: 15 residues. J lost 3 bases, V lost 0 bases, and 5 bases had no gene match. The germline V gene has CDR1 SGDLS and CDR2 YYNGEE. The DNA of the CDR3 is TGTGCCAGCAGCGTAGCCCTAGCGGGCAACTACGAGCAGTACTTC. Residues: CASSVALAGNYEQYF.

This chain connects TRBV14 to TRBJ2-5, with a possible D match to TRBD2 (6 bases). CDR3 length: 13 residues. Trimming took 5 bases from V and 7 from J, leaving 14 bases between them. Germline loops: CDR1 SGHDN, CDR2 FVKESK. The CDR3 region has the DNA TGTGCCAGCAGCTCAGGACTAAGGAGGACCCAGTACTTC. It encodes CASSSGLRRTQYF.

The chain uses TRBV29-1 and TRBJ2-1; TRBD1 aligns across 9 bases. The germline gives CDR1 SQVTM, CDR2 ANQGSEA. There are 14 residues in the CDR3. Trimming removed 7 bases from V and 2 bases from J; junction bases left unmatched: 6. This CDR3 reads CSARTGATYNEQFF. The CDR3, as DNA: TGCAGCGCACGGACAGGGGCCACCTACAATGAGCAGTTCTTC.

The rearrangement links TRBV7-2 to TRBJ2-5; 8 bases are a match to TRBD2. With 4 bases clipped from V and 8 bases from J, the junction kept 9 bases outside the gene matches. CDR1 is SGHTA and CDR2 is FQGNSA in the germline V gene. This CDR3 region has 14 residues. The CDR3 region is CASSSLTSAGTQYF. The CDR3 bases are TGTGCCAGCAGCTCCTTGACTAGCGCCGGAACCCAGTACTTC.

In the case of this clone: Other DNA sequences in the same sample also yield this CDR3. This chain joins TRBV19 and TRBJ1-1; unclear D gene. Germline-derived CDR1 and CDR2 are LNHDA and SQIVND (reference sequence). The V end lost 3 bases, the J end lost 0 bases, and 5 bases lay between the germline ends. The CDR3 runs to 13 residues. The CDR3 nucleotides are TGTGCCAGTAGTATCGTCGTGAACACTGAAGCTTTCTTT. This codes for CASSIVVNTEAFF.

This chain joins TRBV27 and TRBJ2-1; D is ambiguous. V was trimmed by 3 bases and J by 9 bases, leaving 12 bases between them. The germline V gene encodes CDR1 MNHEY and CDR2 SMNVEV (reference sequence). This CDR3 spans 13 amino acids. CDR3: CASSFDRAREQFF. CDR3 coding DNA: TGTGCCAGCAGTTTTGATCGAGCTCGTGAGCAGTTCTTC.

There are a few counts of this clone. CDR3: CARTFSGNTIYF. DNA for the CDR3: TGTGCCAGGACATTCTCTGGAAACACCATATATTTT. This chain uses TRBV2 with TRBJ1-3; D is unclear. This CDR3 comprises 12 residues. Germline CDR1 SNHLY, CDR2 FYNNEI. Trimming cost V 9 bases and J 0 bases, with 6 bases left between them.

The chain joins TRBV19 to TRBJ1-4, with TRBD1 as a possible D gene (5 bases). This CDR3 contains 16 residues. The V end was cut by 0 bases, the J end by 6 bases, with 14 bases between. Germline V gene sequence: CDR1 LNHDA, CDR2 SQIVND (reference sequence). The CDR3 region is CASSIDLPGLDEKLFF. CDR3 DNA: TGTGCCAGTAGTATAGATCTGCCAGGGCTTGATGAAAAACTGTTTTTT.

The chain carries TRBV11-3 and TRBJ1-6, with D perhaps TRBD1 (6 bases). V dropped 3 bases and J dropped 10 bases, with 10 bases sitting between them. CDR1 is SGHNT, CDR2 YENEEA, per germline. CDR3 length equals 13 residues. In nucleotides, the CDR3 is TGTGCCAGCAGCTTGGACAGACTATCACCCCTCCACTTT. Protein sequence: CASSLDRLSPLHF.

This chain uses TRBV3-1 (or the pseudogene TRBV3-2) with TRBJ1-1; no reliable D call. V lost 1 base and J 3 bases, leaving 9 bases between the germline ends. The germline CDR1 and CDR2 sequences are LGHDT and YNNKEL (reference sequence). The CDR3 runs to 14 residues. The CDR3 coding sequence is TGTGCCAGCAGCCAAGGAAGACACCACACTGAAGCTTTCTTT. It encodes CASSQGRHHTEAFF.

The chain recombines TRBV24-1 with TRBJ2-1; 10 bases fit TRBD1. From germline, CDR1 is KGHDR and CDR2 SFDVKD. CDR3 size: 16 residues. V trimming: 0 bases; J trimming: 9 bases; junction bases outside the gene matches: 7. CDR3 in DNA: TGTGCCACCAGTGATTTGGGGGGGACAGGGGTAGGTGAGCAGTTCTTC. Translating gives CATSDLGGTGVGEQFF.

V is TRBV29-1 and J is TRBJ2-1; 8 bases are a match to TRBD2. The CDR3 consists of 16 residues. V was pared by 0 bases and J by 6 bases, with 10 bases of the junction left unmatched. The germline V gene encodes CDR1 SQVTM and CDR2 ANQGSEA. The CDR3 spells CSVEDIVAGKSNEQFF. CDR3 DNA: TGCAGCGTTGAAGATATTGTAGCGGGGAAATCCAATGAGCAGTTCTTC.

The V gene is TRBV7-2, the J gene TRBJ1-5; tentative D call: TRBD1 (5 bases). The V gene's germline CDR1 is SGHTA and CDR2 FQGNSA. V lost 3 bases, J lost 4 bases, and 7 bases lay in between. The CDR3 covers 13 residues. CDR3: CASSFGGNQPQHF. In DNA form, the CDR3 reads TGTGCCAGCAGCTTTGGGGGGAATCAGCCCCAGCATTTT.

The rearrangement links TRBV27 to TRBJ2-5, with D possibly TRBD2 on 6 matching bases. V was clipped by 6 bases and J by 2 bases, with 13 bases between them. CDR1 and CDR2 (germline): MNHEY, SMNVEV (reference sequence). This CDR3 has 14 amino acids. CDR3 sequence: CASSRGGRQETQYF. The CDR3 DNA follows: TGTGCCAGCAGCCGTGGGGGGAGACAAGAGACCCAGTACTTC.

The chain links TRBV5-1 to TRBJ1-1, with 9 bases lining up with TRBD1. V trimming: 3 bases; J trimming: 7 bases; junction bases outside the gene matches: 10. The germline gives CDR1 SGHRS, CDR2 YFSETQ. This CDR3 region has 15 residues. The CDR3: CASSSLLGQGGEAFF. The CDR3 DNA follows: TGCGCCAGCAGCTCCCTCCTGGGACAGGGTGGTGAAGCTTTCTTT. The complete variable domain, with remaining parts taken from reference TRBV5-1 and TRBJ1-1, reads KAGVTQTPRYLIKTRGQQVTLSCSPISGHRSVSWYQQTPGQGLQFLFEYFSETQRNKGNFPGRFSGRQFSNSRSEMNVSTLELGDSALYLCASSSLLGQGGEAFFGQGTRLTVV.

This rearrangement joins TRBV6-5 to TRBJ2-7; tentatively, D is TRBD2 (7 bases). Germline-derived CDR1 and CDR2 are MNHEY and SVGAGI. V was trimmed by 7 bases and J by 6 bases, leaving 13 bases between them. The length of the CDR3 is 12 residues. DNA of the CDR3: TGTGCCAGCACCCTGGGAGGGGGCGAGCAGTACTTC. Amino acid sequence: CASTLGGGEQYF.

The chain uses TRBV6-5 and TRBJ2-2; TRBD2 might be the D (6 bases). V lost 5 bases and J lost 9, with 13 bases in between. CDR1 and CDR2 from the germline V gene are MNHEY and SVGAGI. The CDR3 has 13 residues. For the CDR3, the DNA is TGTGCCAGCAGTCCATGGCGGGACCGGGAGCTGTTTTTT. The encoded protein is CASSPWRDRELFF.

This chain connects TRBV2 to TRBJ1-5; 8 nucleotides match TRBD1. The trim removed 2 bases at V and 4 bases at J, leaving 13 bases unmatched. This CDR3 spans 18 amino acids. CDR1 SNHLY and CDR2 FYNNEI come from the germline V gene. The CDR3: CASSELSTGVTPNQPQHF. CDR3 in DNA: TGTGCCAGCAGTGAACTTTCGACAGGGGTAACGCCAAATCAGCCCCAGCATTTT.

The CDR3 region has the DNA TGCGCCAGCAGCTTGAGCGGTGGGAGGAACACTGAAGCTTTCTTT. It is translated as CASSLSGGRNTEAFF. This chain joins TRBV5-1 and TRBJ1-1; D not certain. Germline V gives CDR1 SGHRS, CDR2 YFSETQ. The CDR3 contains 15 residues. Trimming cost V 1 base and J 1 base, with 11 bases left between them.

The rearrangement links TRBV27 to TRBJ1-2; tentative D call: TRBD1 (5 bases). CDR1 and CDR2 (germline): MNHEY, SMNVEV (reference sequence). V lost 3 bases to trimming and J lost 6 bases, with 14 bases between them. The CDR3 runs 14 residues. CDR3 sequence reads: CASSFLAGSDGYTF. The CDR3 region has the DNA TGTGCCAGCAGTTTCTTGGCAGGGTCCGATGGCTACACCTTC.